This T cell receptor (beta chain) was obtained from a study of shared clonotypes between healthy human individuals. This clone has a count of ten or more. Assay used: immunoSEQ multiplex PCR; TCRdb lists only in-frame clones, some missing. The sample shows roughly 1,100,000 clones, about three quarters of them seen only once. Only Caucasian adults living in Nashville, Tennessee made up the donor group. Partitioning of CD4+ cells yielded a CD45RA+ naive subset and a CD45RA-negative memory subset. The specimen sequenced was memory CD4+ T cells sorted from blood. Subset reported: CD45RA-negative fraction. The clonotype originates from a man between 18 and 35 years old in good health.

In DNA, the CDR3 is TGTGCCAGCAGTGGACAGGGCCCAGATACGCAGTATTTT. Its translation is CASSGQGPDTQYF. The V and J genes are TRBV2 and TRBJ2-3; 7 positions agree with TRBD1. Germline CDR1 is SNHLY and CDR2 is FYNNEI. The CDR3 is 13 residues long. The ends lost 4 bases at V and 4 bases at J; junction bases unmatched: 2.